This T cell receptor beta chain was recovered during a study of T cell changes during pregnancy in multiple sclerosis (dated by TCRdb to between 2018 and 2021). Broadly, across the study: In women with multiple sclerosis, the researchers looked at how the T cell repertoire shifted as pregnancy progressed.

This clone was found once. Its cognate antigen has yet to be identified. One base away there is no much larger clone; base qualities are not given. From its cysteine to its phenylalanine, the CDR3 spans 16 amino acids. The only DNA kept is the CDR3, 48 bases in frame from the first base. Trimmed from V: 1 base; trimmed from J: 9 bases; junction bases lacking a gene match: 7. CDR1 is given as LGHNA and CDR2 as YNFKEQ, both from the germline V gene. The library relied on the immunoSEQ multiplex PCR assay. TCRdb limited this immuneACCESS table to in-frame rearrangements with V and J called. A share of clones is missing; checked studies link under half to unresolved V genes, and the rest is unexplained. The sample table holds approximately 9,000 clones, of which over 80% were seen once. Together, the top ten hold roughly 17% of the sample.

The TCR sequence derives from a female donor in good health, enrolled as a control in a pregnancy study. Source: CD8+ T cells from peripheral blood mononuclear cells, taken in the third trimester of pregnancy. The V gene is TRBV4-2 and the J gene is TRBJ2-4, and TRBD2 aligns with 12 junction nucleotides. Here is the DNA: TGTGCCAGCAGCCAAGCGAGGACTAGCGGGGACACCATTCAGTACTTC. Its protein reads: CASSQARTSGDTIQYF.